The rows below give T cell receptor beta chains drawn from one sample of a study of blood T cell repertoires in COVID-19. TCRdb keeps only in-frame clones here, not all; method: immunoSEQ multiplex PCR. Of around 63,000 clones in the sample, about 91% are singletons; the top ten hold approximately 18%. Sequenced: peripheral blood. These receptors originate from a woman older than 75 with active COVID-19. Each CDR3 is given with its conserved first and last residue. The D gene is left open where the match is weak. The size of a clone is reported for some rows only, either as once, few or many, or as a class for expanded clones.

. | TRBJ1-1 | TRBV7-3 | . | TGTGCCAGCAGCTTACTGGGCAGGGGGAACACTGAAGCTTTCTTT | CASSLLGRGNTEAFF
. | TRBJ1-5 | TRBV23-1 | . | TGCGCCAGCAGTCAATCTCGAGGGGGTAGCAATCAGCCCCAGCATTTT | CASSQSRGGSNQPQHF
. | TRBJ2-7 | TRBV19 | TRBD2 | TGTGCCAGTAGTGCCCCCGGGACTAGCGGGGGGATCGAGCAGTACTTC | CASSAPGTSGGIEQYF
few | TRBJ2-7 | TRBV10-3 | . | TGTGCCATCAGTGGGGTTGGGACAAAAAGCCCCTACGAGCAGTACTTC | CAISGVGTKSPYEQYF
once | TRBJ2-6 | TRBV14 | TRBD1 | TGTGCCAGCAGCCAGTACAGGGGTCCCGGGGCCAACGTCCTGACTTTC | CASSQYRGPGANVLTF
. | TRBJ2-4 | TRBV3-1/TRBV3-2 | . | TGTGCCAGCAGCCAGGCCGTGGCGGTGTACTTC | CASSQAVAVYF
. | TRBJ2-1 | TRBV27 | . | TGTGCCAGCAGCAGCCGGGGAGGCTACAATGAGCAGTTCTTC | CASSSRGGYNEQFF
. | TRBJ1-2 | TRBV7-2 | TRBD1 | TGTGCCAGCAGCTTACCTCAGACAGGGGTGCCGGGCTACACCTTC | CASSLPQTGVPGYTF
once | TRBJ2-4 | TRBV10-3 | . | TGTGCCATCAGTGAATCGGGTCTAAACATTCAGTACTTC | CAISESGLNIQYF
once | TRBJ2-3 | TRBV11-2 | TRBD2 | TGTGCCAGCAGCCCAATGGCGGGGGGGTTCTCAGATACGCAGTATTTT | CASSPMAGGFSDTQYF
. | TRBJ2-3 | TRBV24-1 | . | TGTGCCACCAGTGATATCACTAGCACAGATACGCAGTATTTT | CATSDITSTDTQYF
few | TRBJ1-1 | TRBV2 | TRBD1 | TGTGCCAGCACCCCGGACAGGCTCAACACTGAAGCTTTCTTT | CASTPDRLNTEAFF
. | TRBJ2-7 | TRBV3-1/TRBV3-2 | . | TGTGCCAGCAGCCCCGGGGTTGGGAGGGAGCAGTACTTC | CASSPGVGREQYF
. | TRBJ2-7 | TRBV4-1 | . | TGCGCCAGCAGCCCCTGGGCTCTCCCCGGCTACGAGCAGTACTTC | CASSPWALPGYEQYF
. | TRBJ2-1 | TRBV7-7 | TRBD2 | TGTGCTAGCAGCTTATCGGGACTAGCGTCCTACAATGAGCAGTTCTTC | CASSLSGLASYNEQFF
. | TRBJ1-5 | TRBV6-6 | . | TGTGCCAGCACGGGACAACTCAATCAGCCCCAGCATTTT | CASTGQLNQPQHF
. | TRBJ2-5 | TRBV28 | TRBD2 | TGTGCCAGCAGTCCCCCGGCACAGCGGGGTACTCAAGAGACCCAGTACTTC | CASSPPAQRGTQETQYF
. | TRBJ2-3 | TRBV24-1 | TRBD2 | TGTGCCACCAGTGATGGGACTAGCGGGGGGCCGGGAGATACGCAGTATTTT | CATSDGTSGGPGDTQYF
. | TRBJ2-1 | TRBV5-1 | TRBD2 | TGCGCCAGCACCAGCGGGGGTTACAATGAGCAGTTCTTC | CASTSGGYNEQFF
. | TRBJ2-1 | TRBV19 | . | TGTGCCAGTAGTATCATAGGGTATTGGGAGAGCTACAATGAGCAGTTCTTC | CASSIIGYWESYNEQFF
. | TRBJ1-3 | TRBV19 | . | TGTGCCAGTAGTGTCACAGACTCTGGAAACACCATATATTTT | CASSVTDSGNTIYF
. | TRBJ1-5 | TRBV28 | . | TGTGCCAGCAGCTTAACAGGACGCCTCAGGCAGCCCCAGCATTTT | CASSLTGRLRQPQHF
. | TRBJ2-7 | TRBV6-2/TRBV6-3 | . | TGTGCCAGCAGTTATCAAGGGCAGGGCGACGAGCAGTACTTC | CASSYQGQGDEQYF
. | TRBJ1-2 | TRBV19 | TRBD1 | TGTGCCAGTAGCCTTTTGGAGGGGGCCTATGGCTACACCTTC | CASSLLEGAYGYTF
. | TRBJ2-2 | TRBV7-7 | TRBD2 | TGTGCTAGCAGCCAACTCAATCTAGCGGACACCGGGGAGCTGTTTTTT | CASSQLNLADTGELFF
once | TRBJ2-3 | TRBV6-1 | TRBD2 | TGTGCCAGCAGTGGAGGACTAGCGGGGGCTGGAGATACGCAGTATTTT | CASSGGLAGAGDTQYF
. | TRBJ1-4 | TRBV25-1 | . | TGTGCCAGCAGTGATTTTACAGCAACTAATGAAAAACTGTTTTTT | CASSDFTATNEKLFF
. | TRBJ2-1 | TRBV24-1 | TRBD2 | TGTGCCACCACGGCCGGGACTAGCAATTTCAATGAGCAGTTCTTC | CATTAGTSNFNEQFF
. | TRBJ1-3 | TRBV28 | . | TGTGCCAGCATCAATCAGGGGTTTACGTCTGGAAACACCATATATTTT | CASINQGFTSGNTIYF
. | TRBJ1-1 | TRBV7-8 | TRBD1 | TGTGCCAGCAGCTTAGCGGCAGGGGGCTGGACTGAAGCTTTCTTT | CASSLAAGGWTEAFF
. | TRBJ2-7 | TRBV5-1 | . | TGCGCCAGCAGTCAGAGGGGGTCGGGGCACGAGCAGTACTTC | CASSQRGSGHEQYF